One sample yielded the 14 T cell receptor beta chains listed below, sequenced in a study of blood T cell repertoires in COVID-19. Libraries were prepared by immunoSEQ multiplex PCR; TCRdb keeps only in-frame clonotypes and omits some of them. The repertoire holds around 370,000 clones, with 88% as singletons. The sequenced sample was PBMCs or T cells enriched from blood (not recorded which). These receptors were obtained from a woman in her late teens or twenties who had recovered from COVID-19.

V gene TRBV18 combines with J gene TRBJ2-3; tentative D call: TRBD1 (5 bases). The CDR3 spans 17 residues. Per the germline V gene, CDR1 is KGHSH and CDR2 is LQKENI. Trimming cost V 1 base and J 0 bases, with 14 bases left between them. In nucleotides, the CDR3 is TGTGCCAGCTCACCACGACAGAAGGACCTAAGCACAGATACGCAGTATTTT. Encoded protein: CASSPRQKDLSTDTQYF.

V is TRBV9 and J is TRBJ1-6, with TRBD1 identical over 10 bases. The trim removed 3 bases at V and 6 bases at J, leaving 6 bases unmatched. The CDR3 contains 16 residues. CDR1 SGDLS and CDR2 YYNGEE come from the germline V gene. CDR3 DNA sequence: TGTGCCAGCAGCGCCGGACAGGGGGTTACTAATTCACCCCTCCACTTT. It yields the protein CASSAGQGVTNSPLHF.

This clone occurred a few times. The CDR3 loop is CASSLESSSTIYF. DNA of the CDR3: TGTGCCAGCAGCTTAGAGTCGAGTTCGACCATATATTTT. The chain carries TRBV7-9 and TRBJ1-3; D gene unclear. There are 13 residues in the CDR3. The germline V and J ends were trimmed by 1 base and 10 bases, with 11 bases remaining between them. Per germline, CDR1 SEHNR and CDR2 FQNEAQ (reference sequence). Based on the CDR3 plus reference TRBV7-9 and TRBJ1-3, the full variable domain is DTGVSQNPRHKITKRGQNVTFRCDPISEHNRLYWYRQTLGQGPEFLTYFQNEAQLEKSRLLSDRFSAERPKGSFSTLEIQRTEQGDSAMYLCASSLESSSTIYFGEGSWLTVV.

The J gene is TRBJ2-5, the V gene TRBV21-1; no check of the table's D call, TRBD2, against the DNA was made. TRBV21-1 is shown as a pseudogene. The CDR3 contains 16 residues. CDR3 sequence reads: CASTRLAEQDQETQYF. CDR3 bases: TGTGCCAGCACGAGACTAGCGGAACAAGACCAAGAGACCCAGTACTTC.

V gene TRBV10-3 combines with J gene TRBJ1-5; a weak D match, TRBD1 (6 bases). CDR3 size: 13 residues. V lost 6 bases and J 4 bases, leaving 10 bases between the germline ends. Germline CDR1 and CDR2: ENHRY and SYGVKD. CDR3 sequence (DNA): TGTGCCATCAGGGCAGGGGCAAATCAGCCCCAGCATTTT. Its protein is CAIRAGANQPQHF.

The chain couples TRBV3-1 (or the pseudogene TRBV3-2) to TRBJ2-7, with D tentatively TRBD1 (6 bases). This CDR3 has 13 amino acids. CDR1 and CDR2 (germline): LGHDT, YNNKEL (reference sequence). Trimming left V 4 bases short and J 3 bases short, with 10 bases between. The CDR3 nucleotides read TGTGCCAGCAGCCCGGGACACCTCTACGAGCAGTACTTC. It translates to CASSPGHLYEQYF.

A single count supports this clone. The chain joins TRBV11-2 to TRBJ1-5, with 9 nucleotides matching TRBD1. V dropped 0 bases and J dropped 8; count of bases not matched to a gene: 2. Germline loops: CDR1 SGHAT, CDR2 FQNNGV. The CDR3 loop spans 14 amino acids. CDR3 in amino acids: CASSLDGTGKPQHF. The CDR3 bases are TGTGCCAGCAGCTTAGATGGGACAGGGAAGCCCCAGCATTTT.

J is TRBJ1-1 and V is TRBV12-3 or TRBV12-4; D remains ambiguous. CDR3 length: 12 residues. The germline V and J ends were trimmed by 3 bases and 4 bases, with 6 bases remaining between them. The CDR3 here is CASSFYGTEAFF. In DNA, the CDR3 is TGTGCCAGCAGTTTTTACGGCACTGAAGCTTTCTTT.

The gene calls are TRBV3-1 (or the pseudogene TRBV3-2) and TRBJ1-1, with a tentative D call TRBD1 (5 bases). From germline, CDR1 is LGHDT and CDR2 YNNKEL (reference sequence). The V gene lost 4 bases and the J gene lost 4 bases, with 19 bases spanning the gap. CDR3 length: 16 residues. In DNA, the CDR3 is TGTGCCAGCAGCCCTTCTCAAGGGGAGGTAGGCACTGAAGCTTTCTTT. Amino acids: CASSPSQGEVGTEAFF.

This chain uses TRBV13 with TRBJ2-3; 9 nucleotides agree with TRBD2. CDR1 PRHDT and CDR2 FYEKMQ come from the germline V gene (reference sequence). The CDR3 covers 16 residues. V lost 5 bases to trimming and J lost 2 bases; unmatched junction nucleotides: 8. This CDR3 reads CASSPRSGGYTDTQYF. CDR3 sequence (DNA): TGTGCCAGCAGCCCGCGCAGCGGGGGGTACACAGATACGCAGTATTTT.

The chain joins TRBV11-3 to TRBJ1-2; 7 positions agree with TRBD1. In germline, CDR1 is SGHNT, CDR2 YENEEA. The V gene end was trimmed by 4 bases and the J gene end by 4 bases; junction bases not matched to a gene: 9. The CDR3 extends over 15 amino acids. CDR3 protein: CASSSNPDRFYGYTF. CDR3 coding DNA: TGTGCCAGCAGCTCGAACCCGGACAGGTTCTATGGCTACACCTTC.

The chain joins TRBV7-6 to TRBJ1-1; D not resolved. Between the trimmed V and J ends, which lost 2 bases and 3 bases, there was a span of 7 bases. The CDR3 consists of 13 residues. Germline-derived CDR1 and CDR2 are SGHVS and FNYEAQ. The CDR3 DNA reads TGTGCCAGCAGCTTAAACAGTCACACTGAAGCTTTCTTT. Its protein product is CASSLNSHTEAFF.

The chain employs TRBV6-2 or TRBV6-3 and TRBJ2-7; 8 bases are shared with TRBD1. Per germline, CDR1 MNHEY and CDR2 SVGEGT. The V and J ends lost 6 bases and 7 bases, in that order; junction bases with no gene match: 5. The CDR3 consists of 12 residues. DNA for the CDR3: TGTGCCAGCAGCCCGGACAGGGCTGAGCAGTACTTC. This translates into CASSPDRAEQYF.

The V call is TRBV11-2, the J call TRBJ2-1; 10 bases fit TRBD1. This CDR3 spans 16 amino acids. CDR1 is SGHAT, CDR2 FQNNGV, per germline. V trimming: 5 bases; J trimming: 3 bases; junction bases outside the gene matches: 7. The CDR3 spells CASSADRGGYYNEQFF. The CDR3 bases are TGTGCCAGCAGCGCGGACAGGGGGGGCTACTACAATGAGCAGTTCTTC.